The 22 T cell receptor beta chains listed next were all sequenced from one sample in a study of blood T cell repertoires in COVID-19. Repertoires were generated with immunoSEQ multiplex PCR, while TCRdb's copy carries only in-frame clones and drops some. The table shows 50,000 to 55,000 clones, with around 87% occurring only once. Sequencing was performed on peripheral blood. The receptor set was obtained from a man between 45 and 60 years old with acute or convalescent COVID-19.

CDR3 DNA sequence: TGTGCCAGTAGTATAGCCCCGACAGGGACTGAAGCTTTCTTT. It translates to CASSIAPTGTEAFF. This chain joins TRBV19 and TRBJ1-1; 7 nucleotides line up with TRBD1. In germline, CDR1 is LNHDA, CDR2 SQIVND (reference sequence). Unmatched junction bases numbered 4, after V lost 1 base and J lost 5 bases. This CDR3 contains 14 residues. Looking up the rest from reference TRBV19 and TRBJ1-1 gives the full variable domain: DGGITQSPKYLFRKEGQNVTLSCEQNLNHDAMYWYRQDPGQGLRLIYYSQIVNDFQKGDIAEGYSVSREKKESFPLTVTSAQKNPTAFYLCASSIAPTGTEAFFGQGTRLTVV.

This chain uses TRBV6-5 with TRBJ2-5, with D perhaps TRBD2 (7 bases). Looked up from germline, CDR1 is MNHEY and CDR2 is SVGAGI. V was trimmed by 6 bases and J by 5 bases, leaving 16 bases between them. The CDR3 covers 14 residues. Written as DNA, the CDR3 is TGTGCCAGCAGAGCCCGGGGGGCCGGGGAGACCCAGTACTTC. Translation: CASRARGAGETQYF.

V is TRBV9 and J is TRBJ2-7; 10 nucleotides match TRBD2. Germline V gene data show CDR1 as SGDLS and CDR2 as YYNGEE. The CDR3 totals 15 residues. Losses at the gene ends were 0 bases for V and 7 bases for J; bases not matched to a gene: 7. The CDR3 loop reads CASSVGSSGRGEQYF. CDR3 DNA: TGTGCCAGCAGCGTAGGTTCCAGCGGGAGGGGGGAGCAGTACTTC.

J is TRBJ2-2 and V is TRBV4-2; TRBD2 matches at 15 bases. Germline-derived CDR1 and CDR2 are LGHNA and YNFKEQ. With 3 bases clipped from V and 7 bases from J, the junction kept 15 bases outside the gene matches. This CDR3 region has 20 residues. The CDR3 coding sequence is TGTGCCAGCAGCCAGCCGGGACTAGCGGGGGGCCCCACCCCGGGCGGGGAGCTGTTTTTT. It encodes CASSQPGLAGGPTPGGELFF.

The CDR3: CASSLPGTVYGYTF. The CDR3 nucleotides read TGTGCCAGCAGCTTGCCCGGGACAGTCTATGGCTACACCTTC. The chain carries TRBV5-4 and TRBJ1-2; TRBD1 matches 7 bases. CDR3 length: 14 amino acids. Per germline, CDR1 SGHNT and CDR2 YYREEE (reference sequence). Trimming took 1 base from V and 4 from J; bases not matched to a gene: 4. Together with reference TRBV5-4 and TRBJ1-2, the CDR3 gives the full variable domain: ETGVTQSPTHLIKTRGQQVTLRCSSQSGHNTVSWYQQALGQGPQFIFQYYREEENGRGNFPPRFSGLQFPNYSSELNVNALELDDSALYLCASSLPGTVYGYTFGSGTRLTVV.

The chain recombines TRBV27 with TRBJ2-5, with D perhaps matching TRBD2 (6 bases). V lost 5 bases and J lost 7, with 14 bases in between. Germline loops: CDR1 MNHEY, CDR2 SMNVEV (reference sequence). This CDR3 spans 13 amino acids. CDR3 sequence reads: CASSTGLPGTQYF. CDR3 DNA sequence: TGTGCCAGCAGTACGGGACTTCCCGGGACCCAGTACTTC.

In nucleotides, the CDR3 is TGCGCCAGCAGTGAGGAGGGGAACACTGAAGCTTTCTTT. Protein sequence: CASSEEGNTEAFF. This chain uses TRBV10-1 with TRBJ1-1; no clear D gene. Looked up from germline, CDR1 is WNHNN and CDR2 is SYGVQD (reference sequence). Deletions cut 2 bases from V and 1 base from J, with 5 bases between. The CDR3 length is 13 residues.

This clone has a handful of counts. V gene TRBV9 combines with J gene TRBJ2-1; 10 nucleotides align to TRBD2. This CDR3 spans 16 amino acids. After removal of 0 bases from V and 8 bases from J, the junction contained 8 bases not matched to a gene. Per germline, CDR1 SGDLS and CDR2 YYNGEE. The CDR3 protein is CASSVEGLAGDDEQFF. As DNA, the CDR3 is TGTGCCAGCAGCGTAGAAGGGCTAGCGGGAGACGATGAGCAGTTCTTC.

The CDR3 protein is CAWTQGSRSPLHF. The CDR3 region has the DNA TGTGCCTGGACCCAGGGTAGTCGATCACCCCTCCACTTT. The rearrangement links TRBV30 to TRBJ1-6; possible D gene TRBD1, 5 bases. The germline CDR1 and CDR2 sequences are GTSNPN and SVGIG (reference sequence). This CDR3 spans 13 amino acids. Trimming cost V 4 bases and J 10 bases, with 14 bases left between them.

The DNA of the CDR3 is TGTGCCAGCAGCTTAAAACTAGCGGGATCTTTTGAGCAGTTCTTC. Its protein is CASSLKLAGSFEQFF. V and J are TRBV7-9 and TRBJ2-1; 10 bases fit TRBD2. This CDR3 region has 15 residues. The V gene end was trimmed by 2 bases and the J gene end by 9 bases; junction bases not matched to a gene: 7. The germline CDR1 and CDR2 sequences are SEHNR and FQNEAQ (reference sequence). Looking up the rest from reference TRBV7-9 and TRBJ2-1 gives the full variable domain: DTGVSQNPRHKITKRGQNVTFRCDPISEHNRLYWYRQTLGQGPEFLTYFQNEAQLEKSRLLSDRFSAERPKGSFSTLEIQRTEQGDSAMYLCASSLKLAGSFEQFFGPGTRLTVL.

The rearrangement uses TRBV3-1 (or the pseudogene TRBV3-2) and TRBJ1-2, with a tentative D call TRBD1 (5 bases). This CDR3 spans 15 amino acids. Germline V gives CDR1 LGHDT, CDR2 YNNKEL (reference sequence). V was shortened by 5 bases and J by 7 bases, with 20 bases between the two germline ends. The CDR3 coding sequence is TGTGCCAGCAGCGAAACACAGGAGGGACGACGTGGCTACACCTTC. It is translated as CASSETQEGRRGYTF.

The CDR3 protein is CASSIGGSGRAWETQYF. CDR3 in DNA: TGTGCCAGTAGTATAGGAGGTAGCGGGAGGGCTTGGGAGACCCAGTACTTC. The V and J genes are TRBV19 and TRBJ2-5; 11 bases are shared with TRBD2. The CDR3 runs 17 residues. V was pared by 1 base and J by 5 bases, with 9 bases of the junction left unmatched. CDR1 LNHDA and CDR2 SQIVND come from the germline V gene (reference sequence). Full variable domain (rest looked up from reference TRBV19 and TRBJ2-5): DGGITQSPKYLFRKEGQNVTLSCEQNLNHDAMYWYRQDPGQGLRLIYYSQIVNDFQKGDIAEGYSVSREKKESFPLTVTSAQKNPTAFYLCASSIGGSGRAWETQYFGPGTRLLVL.

The chain combines TRBV6-5 with TRBJ1-5, with a tentative D call TRBD1 (6 bases). Looked up from germline, CDR1 is MNHEY and CDR2 is SVGAGI. This CDR3 is 13 amino acids long. With 4 bases removed from V and 7 bases from J, the gap between germline ends came to 11 bases. The CDR3: CASSLTGLQPQHF. The CDR3 bases are TGTGCCAGCAGTTTGACAGGTCTACAGCCCCAGCATTTT.

The CDR3 reads CASSPSSGFSYEQYF. The CDR3 DNA is TGTGCCAGCAGCCCATCTAGCGGGTTCTCCTACGAGCAGTACTTC. The chain combines TRBV9 with TRBJ2-7, with 8 bases lining up with TRBD2. Germline-derived CDR1 and CDR2 are SGDLS and YYNGEE. The CDR3 spans 15 residues. V lost 4 bases to trimming and J lost 0 bases; unmatched junction nucleotides: 6.

The chain links TRBV6-5 to TRBJ2-1; TRBD2 aligns across 12 bases. CDR3 length equals 15 residues. Per the germline V gene, CDR1 is MNHEY and CDR2 is SVGAGI. The CDR3 spells CPTIKPSGGGNEQFF. For the CDR3, the DNA is TGTCCCACCATAAAACCTAGCGGGGGGGGGAATGAGCAGTTCTTC.

This chain links TRBV5-5 with TRBJ2-2, with TRBD1 matching over 9 bases. This CDR3 is 18 amino acids long. CDR1 SGHKS and CDR2 YYEKEE come from the germline V gene (reference sequence). The V segment lost 0 bases and the J segment 4 bases; nucleotides outside the gene matches: 10. The CDR3 reads CASSLDSGTGWITGELFF. CDR3 sequence (DNA): TGTGCCAGCAGCTTGGATTCCGGGACAGGGTGGATCACCGGGGAGCTGTTTTTT.

V is TRBV30 and J is TRBJ2-5, with TRBD2 matching over 7 bases. V dropped 0 bases and J dropped 6; count of bases not matched to a gene: 7. The CDR3 totals 14 residues. The germline gives CDR1 GTSNPN, CDR2 SVGIG (reference sequence). The CDR3 reads CAWSVSGGRKTQYF. The DNA of the CDR3 is TGTGCCTGGAGTGTAAGTGGCGGGAGAAAGACCCAGTACTTC.

The chain links TRBV24-1 to TRBJ2-1; 11 bases agree with TRBD1. Germline V gene sequence: CDR1 KGHDR, CDR2 SFDVKD. The length of the CDR3 is 16 residues. Trimming removed 3 bases from V and 2 bases from J; junction bases left unmatched: 2. CDR3 amino acids: CATSDGQGATYNEQFF. The DNA of the CDR3 is TGTGCCACCAGTGATGGACAGGGGGCAACCTACAATGAGCAGTTCTTC.

The V and J genes are TRBV11-2 and TRBJ1-2, with D hard to call. The CDR3 totals 13 residues. The germline V gene encodes CDR1 SGHAT and CDR2 FQNNGV. Trimming removed 5 bases at V and 3 bases at J, with 10 bases between. CDR3 DNA: TGTGCCAGCAGCCTCAGGACTGACTATGGCTACACCTTC. The encoded protein is CASSLRTDYGYTF. The full variable domain, completed using reference TRBV11-2 and TRBJ1-2, is EAGVAQSPRYKIIEKRQSVAFWCNPISGHATLYWYQQILGQGPKLLIQFQNNGVVDDSQLPKDRFSAERLKGVDSTLKIQPAKLEDSAVYLCASSLRTDYGYTFGSGTRLTVV.

The J gene is TRBJ2-5, the V gene TRBV6-5; D is possibly TRBD2 (5 bases). CDR3 length equals 15 residues. The V gene lost 2 bases and the J gene lost 2 bases, with 12 bases spanning the gap. The germline CDR1 and CDR2 sequences are MNHEY and SVGAGI. CDR3: CASSYADYVQETQYF. The CDR3 bases are TGTGCCAGCAGTTACGCAGACTACGTACAAGAGACCCAGTACTTC.

The chain uses TRBV11-3 and TRBJ2-3, with a weak D call TRBD1 (5 bases). The CDR3 runs 14 residues. Trimming pared 4 bases from V and 4 bases from J, leaving 12 bases between. Looked up from germline, CDR1 is SGHNT and CDR2 is YENEEA. The CDR3 spells CASSSRVDADTQYF. The DNA of the CDR3 is TGTGCCAGCAGCTCCAGGGTGGACGCAGATACGCAGTATTTT.

This clone was observed a single time. The J gene is TRBJ2-1, the V gene TRBV14; the D gene is possibly TRBD2 (6 bases). This CDR3 has 15 amino acids. Germline V gene data show CDR1 as SGHDN and CDR2 as FVKESK. V lost 0 bases to trimming and J lost 13 bases, with 19 bases between them. This chain's CDR3 is CASSQDPRGTDRQFF. Written as DNA, the CDR3 is TGTGCCAGCAGCCAAGATCCCCGGGGGACGGACCGACAGTTCTTC.